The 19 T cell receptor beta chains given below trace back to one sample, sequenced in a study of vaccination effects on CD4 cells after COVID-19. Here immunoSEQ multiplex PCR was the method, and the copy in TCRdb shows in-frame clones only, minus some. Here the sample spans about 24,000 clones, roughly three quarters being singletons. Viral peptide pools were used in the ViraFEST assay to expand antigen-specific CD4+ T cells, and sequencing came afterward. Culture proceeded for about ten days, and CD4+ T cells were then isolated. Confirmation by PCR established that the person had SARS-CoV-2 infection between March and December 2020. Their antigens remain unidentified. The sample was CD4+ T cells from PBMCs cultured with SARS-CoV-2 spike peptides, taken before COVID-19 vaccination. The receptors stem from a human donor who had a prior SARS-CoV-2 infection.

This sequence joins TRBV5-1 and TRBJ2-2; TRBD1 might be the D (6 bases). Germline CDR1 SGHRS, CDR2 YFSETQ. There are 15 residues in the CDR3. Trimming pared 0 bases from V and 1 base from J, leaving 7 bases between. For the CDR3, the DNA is TGCGCCAGCAGCTTGGTCAGGGGGAACACCGGGGAGCTGTTTTTT. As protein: CASSLVRGNTGELFF.

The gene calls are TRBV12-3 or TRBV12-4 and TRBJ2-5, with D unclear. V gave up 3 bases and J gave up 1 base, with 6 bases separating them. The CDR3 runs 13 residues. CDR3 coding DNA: TGTGCCAGCAGTTTTAGGTTCCAAGAGACCCAGTACTTC. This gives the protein CASSFRFQETQYF.

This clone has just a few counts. CDR3 coding DNA: TGTGCCACCAGTGTTGGCTACGAGCAGTACTTC. It is translated as CATSVGYEQYF. The chain employs TRBV24-1 and TRBJ2-7; the D is unclear. Germline CDR1 and CDR2: KGHDR and SFDVKD. Trimming pared 5 bases from V and 3 bases from J, leaving 4 bases between. The CDR3 runs to 11 residues.

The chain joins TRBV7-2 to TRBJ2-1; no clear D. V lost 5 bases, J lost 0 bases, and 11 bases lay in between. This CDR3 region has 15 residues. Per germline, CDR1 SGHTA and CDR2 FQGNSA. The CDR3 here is CASSISSSSYNEQFF. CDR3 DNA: TGTGCCAGCAGCATTTCCTCCAGCTCCTACAATGAGCAGTTCTTC.

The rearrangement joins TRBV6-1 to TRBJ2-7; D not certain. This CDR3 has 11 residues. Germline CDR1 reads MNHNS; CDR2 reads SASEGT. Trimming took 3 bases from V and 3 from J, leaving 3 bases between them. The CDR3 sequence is CASSDIYEQYF. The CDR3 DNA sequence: TGTGCCAGCAGTGACATCTACGAGCAGTACTTC.

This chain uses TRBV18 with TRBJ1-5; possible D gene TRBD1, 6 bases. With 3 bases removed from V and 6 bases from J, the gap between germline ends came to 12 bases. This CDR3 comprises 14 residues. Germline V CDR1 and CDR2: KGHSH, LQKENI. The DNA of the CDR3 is TGTGCCAGCTCACCGGCGGGGGCGTTTCAGCCCCAGCATTTT. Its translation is CASSPAGAFQPQHF.

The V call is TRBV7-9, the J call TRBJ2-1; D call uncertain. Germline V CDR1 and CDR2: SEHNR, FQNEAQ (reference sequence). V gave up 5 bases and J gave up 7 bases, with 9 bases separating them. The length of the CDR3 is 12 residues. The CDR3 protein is CASSPQRNEQFF. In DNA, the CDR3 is TGTGCCAGCAGCCCTCAGCGAAATGAGCAGTTCTTC. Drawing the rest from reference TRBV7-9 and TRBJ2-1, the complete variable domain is DTGVSQNPRHKITKRGQNVTFRCDPISEHNRLYWYRQTLGQGPEFLTYFQNEAQLEKSRLLSDRFSAERPKGSFSTLEIQRTEQGDSAMYLCASSPQRNEQFFGPGTRLTVL.

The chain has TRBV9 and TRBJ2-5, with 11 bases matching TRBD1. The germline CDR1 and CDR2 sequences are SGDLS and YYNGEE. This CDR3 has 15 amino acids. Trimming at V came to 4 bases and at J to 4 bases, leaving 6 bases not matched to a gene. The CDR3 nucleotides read TGTGCCAGCAGCCCCGACGGGACAGGGGGAGAGACCCAGTACTTC. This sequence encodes CASSPDGTGGETQYF.

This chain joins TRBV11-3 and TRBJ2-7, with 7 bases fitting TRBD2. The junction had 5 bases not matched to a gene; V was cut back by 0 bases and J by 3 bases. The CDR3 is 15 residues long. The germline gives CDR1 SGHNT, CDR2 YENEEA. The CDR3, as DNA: TGTGCCAGCAGCTTAGAAGGACTAGACCTCTACGAGCAGTACTTC. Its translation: CASSLEGLDLYEQYF.

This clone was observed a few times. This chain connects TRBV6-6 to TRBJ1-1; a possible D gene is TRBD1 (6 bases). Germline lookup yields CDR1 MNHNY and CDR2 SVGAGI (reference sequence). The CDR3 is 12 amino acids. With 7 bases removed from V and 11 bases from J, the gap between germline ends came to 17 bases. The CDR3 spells CASTITGDTAFF. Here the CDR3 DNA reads TGTGCCAGCACCATAACGGGGGACACTGCTTTCTTT.

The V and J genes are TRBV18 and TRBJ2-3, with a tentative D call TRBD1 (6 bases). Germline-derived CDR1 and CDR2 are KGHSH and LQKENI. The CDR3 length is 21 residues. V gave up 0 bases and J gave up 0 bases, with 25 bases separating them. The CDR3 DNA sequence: TGTGCCAGCTCACCACCGAGGGGGTGGGCCGAACCCAATGATAGCACAGATACGCAGTATTTT. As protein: CASSPPRGWAEPNDSTDTQYF. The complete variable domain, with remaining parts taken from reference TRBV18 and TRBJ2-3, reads NAGVMQNPRHLVRRRGQEARLRCSPMKGHSHVYWYRQLPEEGLKFMVYLQKENIIDESGMPKERFSAEFPKEGPSILRIQQVVRGDSAAYFCASSPPRGWAEPNDSTDTQYFGPGTRLTVL.

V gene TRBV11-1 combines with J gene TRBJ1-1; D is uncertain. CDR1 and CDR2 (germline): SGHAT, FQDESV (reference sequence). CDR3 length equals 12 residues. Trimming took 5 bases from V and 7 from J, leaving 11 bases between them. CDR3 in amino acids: CASSLRWGEAFF. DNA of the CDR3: TGTGCCAGCAGCCTACGATGGGGTGAAGCTTTCTTT.

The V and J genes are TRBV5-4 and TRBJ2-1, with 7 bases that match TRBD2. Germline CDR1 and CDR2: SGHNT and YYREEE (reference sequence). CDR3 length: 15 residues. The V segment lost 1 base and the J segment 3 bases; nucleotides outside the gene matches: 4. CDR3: CASSLTLADYNEQFF. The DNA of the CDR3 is TGTGCCAGCAGCTTGACGCTAGCGGACTACAATGAGCAGTTCTTC.

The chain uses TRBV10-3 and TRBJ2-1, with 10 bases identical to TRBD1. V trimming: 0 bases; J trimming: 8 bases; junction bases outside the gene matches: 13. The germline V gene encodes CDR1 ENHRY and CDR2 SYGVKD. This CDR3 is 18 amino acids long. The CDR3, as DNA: TGTGCCATCAGTGAGTCAGGTTCCGGGACAGGGGATCGCGATGAGCAGTTCTTC. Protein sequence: CAISESGSGTGDRDEQFF.

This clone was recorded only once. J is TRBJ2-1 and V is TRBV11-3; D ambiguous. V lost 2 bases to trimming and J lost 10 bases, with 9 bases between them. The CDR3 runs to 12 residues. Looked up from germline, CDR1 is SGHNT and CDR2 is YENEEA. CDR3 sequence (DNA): TGTGCCAGCAGCTTAATTGGGCGCGAGCAGTTCTTC. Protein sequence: CASSLIGREQFF.

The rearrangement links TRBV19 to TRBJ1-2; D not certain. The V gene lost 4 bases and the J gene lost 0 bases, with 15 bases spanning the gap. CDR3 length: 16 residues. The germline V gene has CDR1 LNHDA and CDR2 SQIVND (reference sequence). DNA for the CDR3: TGTGCCAGTAGTACACGATCGGGGTTGACTAACTATGGCTACACCTTC. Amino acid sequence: CASSTRSGLTNYGYTF.

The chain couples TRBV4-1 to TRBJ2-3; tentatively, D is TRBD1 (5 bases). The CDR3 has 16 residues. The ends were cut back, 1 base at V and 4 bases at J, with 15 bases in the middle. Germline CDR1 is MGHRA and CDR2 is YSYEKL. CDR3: CASSQVDRGLADTQYF. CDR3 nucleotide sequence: TGCGCCAGCAGCCAAGTTGATAGGGGCTTGGCAGATACGCAGTATTTT.

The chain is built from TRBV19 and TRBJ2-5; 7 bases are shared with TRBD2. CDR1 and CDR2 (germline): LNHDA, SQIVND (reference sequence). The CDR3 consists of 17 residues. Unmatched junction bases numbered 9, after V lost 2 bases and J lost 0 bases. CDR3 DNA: TGTGCCAGTAGTATAAGGGAGGGGCTCTGGTACCAAGAGACCCAGTACTTC. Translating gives CASSIREGLWYQETQYF.

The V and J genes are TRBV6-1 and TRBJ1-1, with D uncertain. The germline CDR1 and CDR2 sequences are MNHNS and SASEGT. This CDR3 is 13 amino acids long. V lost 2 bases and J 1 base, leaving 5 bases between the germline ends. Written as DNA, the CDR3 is TGTGCCAGCAGTGAAAGGGAGAACACTGAAGCTTTCTTT. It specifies CASSERENTEAFF.